The rows below give T cell receptor beta chains drawn from one sample of a study of blood T cells in healthy people across ages. TCRdb analysed the 5' RACE reads with MiXCR anew, one entry per CDR3 protein. The table lists 1.2 million to 1.5 million distinct CDR3 sequences, roughly 59% of them singletons. The sample was blood. These receptors all stem from a man in his late teens or twenties in good health. The CDR3 runs from the conserved cysteine through the conserved F or W. D genes are given only for firm matches. Clone size, where shown, is once, few, many, or a class for clones that have expanded.

v_call: TRBV6-2/TRBV6-3; clone_size: NA; d_call: NA; cdr3_length: 11; j_call: TRBJ2-1; cdr3_aa: CASLLDNEQFF; cdr3_nt: TGTGCCAGCCTCTTAGACAATGAGCAGTTCTTC
v_call: TRBV15; clone_size: NA; d_call: NA; cdr3_length: 15; j_call: TRBJ1-5; cdr3_aa: CATSNTPSSNQPQHF; cdr3_nt: TGTGCCACCAGCAATACCCCAAGTAGCAATCAGCCCCAGCATTTT
v_call: TRBV6-1; clone_size: NA; d_call: NA; cdr3_length: 17; j_call: TRBJ2-5; cdr3_aa: CASSENYGPTGWETQYF; cdr3_nt: TGTGCCAGCAGTGAGAATTACGGTCCGACAGGATGGGAGACCCAGTACTTC
v_call: TRBV3-1; clone_size: few; d_call: NA; cdr3_length: 16; j_call: TRBJ2-2; cdr3_aa: CASSPLMGIDTGELFF; cdr3_nt: TGTGCCAGCAGCCCCCTCATGGGGATCGACACCGGGGAGCTGTTTTTT
v_call: TRBV2; clone_size: NA; d_call: TRBD1; cdr3_length: 13; j_call: TRBJ2-7; cdr3_aa: CASTGQGPYEQYF; cdr3_nt: TGTGCCAGCACCGGACAGGGACCGTACGAGCAGTACTTC
v_call: TRBV4-3; clone_size: few; d_call: NA; cdr3_length: 18; j_call: TRBJ2-5; cdr3_aa: CASSQDNLRLGDDETQYF; cdr3_nt: TGCGCCAGCAGCCAAGATAATCTTAGACTGGGCGACGATGAGACCCAGTACTTC
v_call: TRBV7-2; clone_size: few; d_call: NA; cdr3_length: 18; j_call: TRBJ2-6; cdr3_aa: CASSYTPAGSSGANVLTF; cdr3_nt: TGTGCCAGCAGCTATACTCCAGCAGGGAGCTCTGGGGCCAACGTCCTGACTTTC
v_call: TRBV2; clone_size: NA; d_call: NA; cdr3_length: 14; j_call: TRBJ2-3; cdr3_aa: CASIRRGGTDTQYF; cdr3_nt: TGTGCCAGCATAAGGAGAGGAGGCACAGATACGCAGTATTTT
v_call: TRBV5-1; clone_size: once; d_call: NA; cdr3_length: 13; j_call: TRBJ2-7; cdr3_aa: CAGRGGAPYEQYF; cdr3_nt: TGCGCCGGCAGAGGGGGGGCCCCCTACGAGCAGTACTTC
v_call: TRBV27; clone_size: NA; d_call: NA; cdr3_length: 15; j_call: TRBJ1-1; cdr3_aa: CASRDIQGGNTEAFF; cdr3_nt: TGTGCCAGCAGGGATATACAGGGCGGGAACACTGAAGCTTTCTTT
v_call: TRBV18; clone_size: once; d_call: NA; cdr3_length: 15; j_call: TRBJ1-6; cdr3_aa: CASSPGPHPNSPLHF; cdr3_nt: TGTGCCAGCTCACCGGGCCCACACCCCAATTCACCCCTCCACTTT
v_call: TRBV5-1; clone_size: many; d_call: NA; cdr3_length: 15; j_call: TRBJ1-6; cdr3_aa: CASSLDAPYNSPLHF; cdr3_nt: TGCGCCAGCAGCTTGGATGCCCCTTATAATTCACCCCTCCACTTT
v_call: TRBV2; clone_size: few; d_call: TRBD2; cdr3_length: 15; j_call: TRBJ2-5; cdr3_aa: CASSLGSGVGETQYF; cdr3_nt: TGTGCCAGCAGTTTGGGTAGCGGGGTTGGAGAGACCCAGTACTTC
v_call: TRBV7-9; clone_size: NA; d_call: NA; cdr3_length: 11; j_call: TRBJ2-2; cdr3_aa: CASEATGELFF; cdr3_nt: TGTGCCAGTGAAGCGACCGGGGAGCTGTTTTTT
v_call: TRBV27; clone_size: NA; d_call: NA; cdr3_length: 14; j_call: TRBJ2-5; cdr3_aa: CASSLSGYQETQYF; cdr3_nt: TGTGCCAGCAGTTTGTCCGGGTACCAAGAGACCCAGTACTTC
v_call: TRBV12-3/TRBV12-4; clone_size: NA; d_call: NA; cdr3_length: 12; j_call: TRBJ1-1; cdr3_aa: CASSNRPSEAFF; cdr3_nt: TGTGCCAGCAGCAACAGGCCCAGCGAAGCTTTCTTT
v_call: TRBV7-6; clone_size: NA; d_call: NA; cdr3_length: 17; j_call: TRBJ2-1; cdr3_aa: CASSLAEAASSYNEQFF; cdr3_nt: TGTGCCAGCAGCTTAGCGGAGGCAGCCAGCTCCTACAATGAGCAGTTCTTC
v_call: TRBV4-1; clone_size: NA; d_call: TRBD2; cdr3_length: 15; j_call: TRBJ2-5; cdr3_aa: CASSQDVSGRAEQYF; cdr3_nt: TGCGCCAGCAGCCAAGATGTGAGCGGGAGGGCGGAGCAGTACTTC
v_call: TRBV11-2; clone_size: NA; d_call: NA; cdr3_length: 19; j_call: TRBJ2-5; cdr3_aa: CASSLAIPEGQNNQETQYF; cdr3_nt: TGTGCCAGCAGCTTAGCCATTCCGGAGGGACAGAATAACCAAGAGACCCAGTACTTC
v_call: TRBV6-5; clone_size: few; d_call: NA; cdr3_length: 13; j_call: TRBJ1-1; cdr3_aa: CASSYSGVPEAFF; cdr3_nt: TGTGCCAGCAGTTACTCGGGGGTTCCTGAAGCTTTCTTT
v_call: TRBV20-1; clone_size: NA; d_call: NA; cdr3_length: 11; j_call: TRBJ2-1; cdr3_aa: CSANRINEQFF; cdr3_nt: TGCAGTGCTAACCGGATAAATGAGCAGTTCTTC
v_call: TRBV24-1; clone_size: NA; d_call: NA; cdr3_length: 8; j_call: TRBJ2-7; cdr3_aa: CAKNEQYF; cdr3_nt: TGTGCCAAGAACGAGCAGTACTTC
v_call: TRBV20-1; clone_size: NA; d_call: NA; cdr3_length: 13; j_call: TRBJ1-2; cdr3_aa: CSAREEGNYGYTF; cdr3_nt: TGCAGTGCTAGAGAGGAAGGGAACTATGGCTACACCTTC
v_call: TRBV4-2; clone_size: NA; d_call: NA; cdr3_length: 12; j_call: TRBJ2-4; cdr3_aa: CASSQLGGIQYF; cdr3_nt: TGTGCCAGCAGCCAGCTAGGGGGCATTCAGTACTTC
v_call: TRBV28; clone_size: few; d_call: NA; cdr3_length: 14; j_call: TRBJ1-5; cdr3_aa: CASRGAYSNQPQHF; cdr3_nt: TGTGCCAGCAGGGGGGCCTATAGCAATCAGCCCCAGCATTTT
v_call: TRBV7-9; clone_size: NA; d_call: TRBD1; cdr3_length: 13; j_call: TRBJ1-1; cdr3_aa: CASSRQGITEAFF; cdr3_nt: TGTGCCAGCAGCCGACAGGGAATCACTGAAGCTTTCTTT
v_call: TRBV10-3; clone_size: few; d_call: TRBD1; cdr3_length: 14; j_call: TRBJ1-5; cdr3_aa: CAIRGDRGNQPQHF; cdr3_nt: TGTGCCATCAGAGGAGACAGGGGGAATCAGCCCCAGCATTTT
v_call: TRBV20-1; clone_size: few; d_call: NA; cdr3_length: 10; j_call: TRBJ1-6; cdr3_aa: CSAFGSPLHF; cdr3_nt: TGCAGTGCTTTTGGTTCACCCCTCCACTTT
v_call: TRBV6-6; clone_size: NA; d_call: NA; cdr3_length: 13; j_call: TRBJ2-1; cdr3_aa: CASSPGGLGEQFF; cdr3_nt: TGTGCCAGCAGCCCTGGTGGGCTCGGGGAGCAGTTCTTC
v_call: TRBV4-2; clone_size: NA; d_call: NA; cdr3_length: 14; j_call: TRBJ2-7; cdr3_aa: CASSERLFSYEQYF; cdr3_nt: TGTGCCAGCAGCGAGAGACTATTTTCCTACGAGCAGTACTTC
v_call: TRBV6-5; clone_size: NA; d_call: TRBD2; cdr3_length: 14; j_call: TRBJ2-1; cdr3_aa: CASSTSGVDNEQFF; cdr3_nt: TGTGCCAGCAGTACTAGCGGGGTAGACAATGAGCAGTTCTTC
v_call: TRBV12-3/TRBV12-4; clone_size: NA; d_call: TRBD2; cdr3_length: 14; j_call: TRBJ2-1; cdr3_aa: CASRVAGGRFEQFF; cdr3_nt: TGTGCCAGCAGGGTAGCGGGAGGGCGGTTTGAGCAGTTCTTC
v_call: TRBV12-3/TRBV12-4; clone_size: NA; d_call: NA; cdr3_length: 15; j_call: TRBJ2-1; cdr3_aa: CASSKGLSSYNEQFF; cdr3_nt: TGTGCCAGCAGCAAGGGACTGAGCTCCTACAATGAGCAGTTCTTC
v_call: TRBV6-5; clone_size: NA; d_call: TRBD1; cdr3_length: 14; j_call: TRBJ1-5; cdr3_aa: CASSSGGENQPQHF; cdr3_nt: TGTGCCAGCAGTTCAGGGGGGGAAAATCAGCCCCAGCATTTT
v_call: TRBV27; clone_size: NA; d_call: NA; cdr3_length: 16; j_call: TRBJ1-6; cdr3_aa: CASSFGQGPLLAPLHF; cdr3_nt: TGCGCCAGCAGTTTCGGCCAGGGTCCCCTTCTGGCACCCCTCCACTTT
v_call: TRBV10-3; clone_size: NA; d_call: NA; cdr3_length: 15; j_call: TRBJ1-4; cdr3_aa: CAIGDGDGRSEKLFF; cdr3_nt: TGTGCCATCGGGGATGGGGACGGGCGGAGTGAAAAACTGTTTTTT
v_call: TRBV7-9; clone_size: NA; d_call: NA; cdr3_length: 12; j_call: TRBJ1-5; cdr3_aa: CASSLEGGPQHF; cdr3_nt: TGTGCCAGCAGCTTAGAGGGGGGGCCCCAGCATTTT
v_call: TRBV6-5; clone_size: NA; d_call: NA; cdr3_length: 16; j_call: TRBJ2-2; cdr3_aa: CASSYSTGTSEGELFF; cdr3_nt: TGTGCCAGCAGTTACTCCACCGGGACCAGTGAGGGGGAGCTGTTTTTT
v_call: TRBV6-2/TRBV6-3; clone_size: NA; d_call: NA; cdr3_length: 13; j_call: TRBJ2-3; cdr3_aa: CASSRLREDTQYF; cdr3_nt: TGTGCCAGCAGCCGCCTCCGGGAAGATACGCAGTATTTT
v_call: TRBV2; clone_size: few; d_call: NA; cdr3_length: 11; j_call: TRBJ1-2; cdr3_aa: CASSAAYGYTF; cdr3_nt: TGTGCCAGCAGTGCGGCCTATGGCTACACCTTC
v_call: TRBV18; clone_size: few; d_call: NA; cdr3_length: 16; j_call: TRBJ2-7; cdr3_aa: CASSFTGIRSSYEQYF; cdr3_nt: TGTGCCAGCTCCTTTACAGGGATAAGGAGCTCCTACGAGCAGTACTTC
v_call: TRBV5-5; clone_size: NA; d_call: TRBD1; cdr3_length: 15; j_call: TRBJ2-5; cdr3_aa: CASSSRDRRQETQYF; cdr3_nt: TGTGCCAGCAGCTCCCGGGACAGGCGACAAGAGACCCAGTACTTC
v_call: TRBV7-9; clone_size: few; d_call: TRBD1; cdr3_length: 16; j_call: TRBJ1-2; cdr3_aa: CASSLTRTGRASGYTF; cdr3_nt: TGTGCTAGCAGCTTAACCCGGACAGGGCGGGCTAGTGGCTACACCTTC
v_call: TRBV18; clone_size: NA; d_call: TRBD2; cdr3_length: 18; j_call: TRBJ2-5; cdr3_aa: CASSPSLTSGVGGETQYF; cdr3_nt: TGTGCCAGCTCACCATCTCTGACTAGCGGGGTTGGAGGAGAGACCCAGTACTTC
v_call: TRBV20-1; clone_size: NA; d_call: TRBD1; cdr3_length: 15; j_call: TRBJ2-1; cdr3_aa: CSARGPGGRDREQFF; cdr3_nt: TGCAGTGCTAGAGGTCCAGGGGGCCGGGACAGAGAGCAGTTCTTC
v_call: TRBV7-9; clone_size: NA; d_call: NA; cdr3_length: 17; j_call: TRBJ2-5; cdr3_aa: CASSHNPRGPRQETQYF; cdr3_nt: TGTGCCAGCAGTCACAACCCACGCGGGCCCAGACAAGAGACCCAGTACTTC
v_call: TRBV12-3/TRBV12-4; clone_size: NA; d_call: NA; cdr3_length: 14; j_call: TRBJ2-1; cdr3_aa: CASSFTGWENEQFF; cdr3_nt: TGTGCCAGCAGTTTCACAGGGTGGGAGAATGAGCAGTTCTTC
v_call: TRBV7-9; clone_size: NA; d_call: TRBD2; cdr3_length: 15; j_call: TRBJ2-1; cdr3_aa: CASSHPSGVYNEQFF; cdr3_nt: TGTGCCAGCAGCCACCCTAGCGGGGTGTACAATGAGCAGTTCTTC
v_call: TRBV29-1; clone_size: few; d_call: NA; cdr3_length: 14; j_call: TRBJ2-1; cdr3_aa: CSVEDLHRGGEQFF; cdr3_nt: TGCAGCGTTGAAGATCTCCACCGTGGAGGTGAGCAGTTCTTC
v_call: TRBV7-9; clone_size: NA; d_call: NA; cdr3_length: 15; j_call: TRBJ1-2; cdr3_aa: CASTSITVAHYGYTF; cdr3_nt: TGTGCCAGCACCTCTATAACGGTGGCACACTATGGCTACACCTTC
v_call: TRBV12-3/TRBV12-4; clone_size: NA; d_call: TRBD1; cdr3_length: 14; j_call: TRBJ2-7; cdr3_aa: CASRSGTGVNGQYF; cdr3_nt: TGTGCCAGCAGATCCGGGACAGGGGTTAACGGGCAGTACTTC
v_call: TRBV4-2; clone_size: NA; d_call: TRBD2; cdr3_length: 15; j_call: TRBJ2-7; cdr3_aa: CASSQGTSDSYEQYF; cdr3_nt: TGTGCCAGCAGCCAAGGGACTAGCGACTCCTACGAGCAGTACTTC
v_call: TRBV29-1; clone_size: few; d_call: TRBD2; cdr3_length: 18; j_call: TRBJ2-1; cdr3_aa: CSVAAGAVALSSYNEQFF; cdr3_nt: TGCAGCGTTGCGGCGGGAGCAGTTGCTTTGAGCTCCTACAATGAGCAGTTCTTC
v_call: TRBV28; clone_size: once; d_call: NA; cdr3_length: 13; j_call: TRBJ2-7; cdr3_aa: CASSSSSFYEQYF; cdr3_nt: TGTGCCAGCAGTTCCTCTAGCTTCTACGAGCAGTACTTC
v_call: TRBV20-1; clone_size: NA; d_call: TRBD2; cdr3_length: 18; j_call: TRBJ2-1; cdr3_aa: CSARVELAGGPKYNEQFF; cdr3_nt: TGCAGTGCTAGAGTCGAGCTAGCGGGAGGGCCTAAATACAATGAGCAGTTCTTC
v_call: TRBV6-1; clone_size: NA; d_call: NA; cdr3_length: 11; j_call: TRBJ2-7; cdr3_aa: CASRVGNEQYF; cdr3_nt: TGTGCCAGCAGAGTGGGGAACGAGCAGTACTTC
v_call: TRBV9; clone_size: NA; d_call: NA; cdr3_length: 13; j_call: TRBJ2-7; cdr3_aa: CASSGGLGYEQYF; cdr3_nt: TGTGCCAGCAGCGGGGGCTTAGGCTACGAGCAGTACTTC
v_call: TRBV20-1; clone_size: NA; d_call: NA; cdr3_length: 11; j_call: TRBJ2-7; cdr3_aa: CSAQQGNEQYF; cdr3_nt: TGCAGTGCCCAACAGGGCAACGAGCAGTACTTC
v_call: TRBV4-2; clone_size: NA; d_call: TRBD2; cdr3_length: 16; j_call: TRBJ2-3; cdr3_aa: CASSQVAGFSLDTQYF; cdr3_nt: TGTGCCAGCAGCCAGGTAGCGGGTTTTTCGTTAGATACGCAGTATTTT
v_call: TRBV29-1; clone_size: NA; d_call: NA; cdr3_length: 12; j_call: TRBJ1-2; cdr3_aa: CSVQTDVRGYTF; cdr3_nt: TGCAGCGTCCAAACCGACGTTCGTGGCTACACCTTC